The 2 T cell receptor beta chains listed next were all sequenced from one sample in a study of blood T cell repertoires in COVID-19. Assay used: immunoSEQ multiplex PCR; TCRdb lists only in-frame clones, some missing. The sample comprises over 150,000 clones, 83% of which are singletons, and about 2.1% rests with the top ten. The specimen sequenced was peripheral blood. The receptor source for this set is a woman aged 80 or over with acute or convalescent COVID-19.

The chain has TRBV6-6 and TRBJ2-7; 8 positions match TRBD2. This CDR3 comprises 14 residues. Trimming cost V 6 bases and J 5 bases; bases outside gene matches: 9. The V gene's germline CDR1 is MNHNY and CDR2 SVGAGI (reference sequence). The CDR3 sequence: CASSKSGSGHEQYF. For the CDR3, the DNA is TGTGCCAGCAGCAAAAGCGGGAGCGGCCACGAGCAGTACTTC.

Here the CDR3 DNA reads TGCAGCGTTAGGCAGGGGGCGTCTGAAGCTTTCTTT. Translated: CSVRQGASEAFF. This sequence joins TRBV29-1 and TRBJ1-1, with 8 bases aligning to TRBD1. V lost 5 bases and J lost 6; bases outside the gene matches: 5. Germline CDR1 reads SQVTM; CDR2 reads ANQGSEA. The CDR3 totals 12 residues.